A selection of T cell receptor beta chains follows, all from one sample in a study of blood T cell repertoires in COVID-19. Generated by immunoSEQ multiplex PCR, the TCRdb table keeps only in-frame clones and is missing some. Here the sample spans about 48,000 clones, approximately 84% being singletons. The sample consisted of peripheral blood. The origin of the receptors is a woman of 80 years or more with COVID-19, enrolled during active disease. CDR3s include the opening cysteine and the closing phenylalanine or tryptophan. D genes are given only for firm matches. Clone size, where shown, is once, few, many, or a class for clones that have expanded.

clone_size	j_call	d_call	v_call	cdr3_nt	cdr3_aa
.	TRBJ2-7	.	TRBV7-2	TGTGCCAGCAGCCTCAGGCCCTACGAGCAGTACTTC	CASSLRPYEQYF
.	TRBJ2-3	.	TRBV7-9	TGTGCCAGCAGCCCAGGGGCTCTACTCACAGATACGCAGTATTTT	CASSPGALLTDTQYF
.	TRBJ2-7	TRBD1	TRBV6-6	TGTGCCAGCAGCCCACCGACAGGGGAGGAGCAGTACTTC	CASSPPTGEEQYF
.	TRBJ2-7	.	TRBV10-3	TGTGCCATCAACGGAGTCTCGCAGGGGGAGCAGTACTTC	CAINGVSQGEQYF
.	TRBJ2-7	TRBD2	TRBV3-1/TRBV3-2	TGTGCCAGCAGCCAACAGCGGGGGGACTACGAGCAGTACTTC	CASSQQRGDYEQYF
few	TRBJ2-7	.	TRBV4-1	TGCGCCAGCAGCCCTGAGACAGATTCCTCCTACGAGCAGTACTTC	CASSPETDSSYEQYF
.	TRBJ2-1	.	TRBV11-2	TGTGCCAGCAGCACCCGGGGGGTCAGGGGGCGCGGCGAGCAGTTCTTC	CASSTRGVRGRGEQFF
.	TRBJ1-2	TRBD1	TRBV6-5	TGTGCCAGCAGCCTGGGACAGATCTATGGCTACACCTTC	CASSLGQIYGYTF
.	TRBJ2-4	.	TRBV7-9	TGTGCCAGCAAGAGTCTAGCCAAAAACATTCAGTACTTC	CASKSLAKNIQYF
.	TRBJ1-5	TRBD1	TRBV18	TGTGCCAGCTCACGGGACAGTGACAATCAGCCCCAGCATTTT	CASSRDSDNQPQHF